Following are 15 T cell receptor beta chains from one sample sequenced in a study of blood T cell repertoires in COVID-19. TCRdb's copy holds only in-frame clones and misses some; the assay was immunoSEQ multiplex PCR. The sample shows 150,000 to 200,000 clones, roughly 82% of them seen only once. The sequencing input was peripheral blood. These receptors were collected from a woman younger than 45 with acute or convalescent COVID-19.

With respect to this clone: The sample carries other DNA sequences with the same CDR3. This chain connects TRBV10-1 to TRBJ2-3, with 7 nucleotides matching TRBD1. The CDR3 length is 14 residues. CDR1 WNHNN and CDR2 SYGVQD come from the germline V gene (reference sequence). V was clipped by 6 bases and J by 2 bases; unmatched bases: 5. CDR3 DNA sequence: TGCGCCAGCAGCCGGGACAGTTCCACAGATACGCAGTATTTT. Its protein is CASSRDSSTDTQYF.

This clone was found a few times. The chain couples TRBV6-4 to TRBJ2-1; TRBD2 aligns across 9 bases. CDR1 and CDR2 from the germline V gene are MRHNA and SNTAGT. V was pared by 4 bases and J by 3 bases, with 4 bases of the junction left unmatched. This CDR3 spans 15 amino acids. Here the CDR3 DNA reads TGTGCCAGCAGTGGGATGCGGGGGGGCTACAATGAGCAGTTCTTC. It specifies CASSGMRGGYNEQFF.

The genes are TRBV6-2 or TRBV6-3 and TRBJ2-1; 8 bases fit TRBD1. Germline loops: CDR1 MNHEY, CDR2 SVGEGT. Trimming took 6 bases from V and 4 from J; bases not matched to a gene: 11. This CDR3 spans 16 amino acids. CDR3 residues: CASSKSTGAGYNEQFF. The CDR3 nucleotides read TGTGCCAGCAGCAAGTCGACAGGGGCGGGATACAATGAGCAGTTCTTC.

This clone was detected a few times. This chain links TRBV27 with TRBJ1-2, with 9 bases lining up with TRBD1. Losses at the gene ends were 6 bases for V and 5 bases for J; bases not matched to a gene: 7. Germline CDR1 and CDR2: MNHEY and SMNVEV (reference sequence). The CDR3 covers 14 residues. CDR3 sequence reads: CASSLDRGSYGYTF. The CDR3 DNA reads as TGTGCCAGCAGCCTGGACAGGGGCTCATATGGCTACACCTTC.

V and J are TRBV28 and TRBJ1-5, with D perhaps matching TRBD1 (5 bases). V was clipped by 7 bases and J by 5 bases, with 12 bases between them. Germline CDR1 MDHEN, CDR2 SYDVKM. This CDR3 is built from 13 residues. The CDR3 coding sequence is TGTGCCAGCACCTATTGGGGGGATCAGCCCCAGCATTTT. Translation: CASTYWGDQPQHF.

The chain recombines TRBV7-9 with TRBJ2-3, with D perhaps matching TRBD2 (6 bases). Germline V gene data show CDR1 as SEHNR and CDR2 as FQNEAQ (reference sequence). Deletions cut 4 bases from V and 0 bases from J, with 11 bases between. This CDR3 contains 15 residues. CDR3 DNA: TGTGCCAGCAGCTCCCGGGGGTCTAGCACAGATACGCAGTATTTT. It yields the protein CASSSRGSSTDTQYF.

The chain couples TRBV11-3 to TRBJ2-1; a possible D gene is TRBD1 (5 bases). The CDR3 runs to 15 residues. Trimming shortened V by 4 bases and J by 1 base, and 11 bases separated the two germline ends. Germline CDR1 SGHNT, CDR2 YENEEA. CDR3 coding DNA: TGTGCCAGCAGCTCGTCTAGGGGATCCTACAATGAGCAGTTCTTC. Encoded protein: CASSSSRGSYNEQFF.

The rearrangement uses TRBV28 and TRBJ1-2; D is possibly TRBD1 (5 bases). In germline, CDR1 is MDHEN, CDR2 SYDVKM. V was cut by 1 base and J by 8 bases, with 8 bases left in between. The CDR3 totals 12 residues. For the CDR3, the DNA is TGTGCCAGCAGTTTATTGTGGGGCGGCTACACCTTC. Its translation is CASSLLWGGYTF.

This clone was counted once. This chain joins TRBV27 and TRBJ2-7; D is uncertain. CDR1 is MNHEY and CDR2 is SMNVEV in the germline V gene (reference sequence). Between the trimmed V and J ends, which lost 6 bases and 2 bases, there was a span of 20 bases. The length of the CDR3 is 16 residues. CDR3 sequence reads: CASSRYRTLLTYEQYF. CDR3 sequence (DNA): TGTGCCAGCAGCAGGTACAGAACCCTTTTGACCTACGAGCAGTACTTC.

This rearrangement joins TRBV2 to TRBJ1-1; D might be TRBD1 (6 bases). This CDR3 has 15 residues. Deletions cut 6 bases from V and 1 base from J, with 15 bases between. Germline V gene lookup returns CDR1 SNHLY and CDR2 FYNNEI. The CDR3 loop reads CASSPRGRENTEAFF. CDR3 bases: TGTGCCAGCAGCCCCAGGGGTAGGGAGAACACTGAAGCTTTCTTT.

The chain combines TRBV6-2 or TRBV6-3 with TRBJ1-5; 8 positions match TRBD1. V was pared by 6 bases and J by 7 bases, with 14 bases of the junction left unmatched. CDR3 length: 16 residues. Germline V lookup: CDR1 MNHEY, CDR2 SVGEGT. The CDR3 loop is CASSPRAGGRRQPQHF. CDR3 DNA sequence: TGTGCCAGCAGCCCCCGAGCAGGGGGCCGGAGACAGCCCCAGCATTTT.

The chain employs TRBV6-5 and TRBJ1-1, with D possibly being TRBD1 (5 bases). The V gene's germline CDR1 is MNHEY and CDR2 SVGAGI. Trimming pared 8 bases from V and 5 bases from J, leaving 15 bases between. This CDR3 region has 13 residues. The CDR3 is CASQTRGGTEAFF. CDR3 nucleotide sequence: TGTGCCAGCCAGACACGGGGGGGGACTGAAGCTTTCTTT.

V and J are TRBV10-2 and TRBJ2-2; possibly TRBD1 for D (6 bases). V shed 9 bases and J shed 4 bases, with 12 bases lying between them. The CDR3 consists of 13 residues. From germline, CDR1 is WSHSY and CDR2 SAAADI. The DNA for the CDR3 is TGCGCCAGTTCAGGGGTGAGCACCGGGGAGCTGTTTTTT. This sequence encodes CASSGVSTGELFF.

J is TRBJ1-5 and V is TRBV6-2 or TRBV6-3; the D gene is possibly TRBD1 (6 bases). The CDR3 covers 17 residues. Trimming stripped 2 bases from V and 2 bases from J, with 16 bases between. Germline CDR1 is MNHEY and CDR2 is SVGEGT. In DNA form, the CDR3 reads TGTGCCAGCAGTTACCCCACAGGGTACGGGGGCAATCAGCCCCAGCATTTT. It yields the protein CASSYPTGYGGNQPQHF.

The chain is built from TRBV5-4 and TRBJ2-5; D perhaps matches TRBD1 (5 bases). V lost 1 base and J lost 5, with 12 bases in between. This CDR3 has 14 residues. The germline V gene has CDR1 SGHNT and CDR2 YYREEE (reference sequence). The CDR3 loop reads CASSLTGQRETQYF. The CDR3 DNA is TGTGCCAGCAGCTTGACAGGCCAAAGGGAGACCCAGTACTTC. Drawing the rest from reference TRBV5-4 and TRBJ2-5, the complete variable domain is ETGVTQSPTHLIKTRGQQVTLRCSSQSGHNTVSWYQQALGQGPQFIFQYYREEENGRGNFPPRFSGLQFPNYSSELNVNALELDDSALYLCASSLTGQRETQYFGPGTRLLVL.